The 2 T cell receptor beta chains reported below all come from one sample, sequenced in a study of CD8+CD57+ T cells in acquired aplastic anemia. CDR3 and TCR beta VDJ profiling relied on genomic DNA as the template. TCRdb recomputed calls from the reads with MiXCR, one row per CDR3 protein. The data contain 150,000 to 170,000 distinct CDR3 sequences, about 48% of them singletons. Patients chosen for sequencing had CD8+CD57+ cells that had expanded, as shown by flow cytometry. The sequencing input was sorted CD4+, CD8+, or CD8+CD57+ T cells (not recorded which) from PBMCs. The receptors derive from a human donor with aplastic anemia.

A word on this clonotype: Germline is not matched at one junction end, which may reflect a read error. This sequence joins TRBV6-1 and TRBJ1-5, with no clear D. The CDR3 length is 13 residues. Per the germline V gene, CDR1 is MNHNS and CDR2 is SASEGT. CDR3 coding DNA: TGTGCCACCAGTGAAAGGGCAGGCCAGCCCCAGCATTTT. Translation gives CATSERAGQPQHF.

Regarding this clonotype: At one boundary the junction diverges from the germline segment, which might be a read error. The rearrangement links TRBV7-9 to TRBJ1-2, with a tentative D call TRBD1 (5 bases). CDR3 length: 14 amino acids. Germline V gene lookup returns CDR1 SEHNR and CDR2 FQNEAQ (reference sequence). CDR3 in amino acids: CASSPSGGVDGYTF. CDR3 DNA: TGCGCCAGCAGCCCTAGCGGGGGGGTGGATGGCTACACCTTC.